Sequencing of this T cell receptor beta chain was carried out in a study of cytomegalovirus exposure and HLA in healthy donors. This clone was seen a few times. CDR1 LGHNA and CDR2 YSLEER come from the germline V gene. The germline V and J ends were trimmed by 4 bases and 7 bases, with 14 bases remaining between them. This CDR3 spans 14 amino acids. The PCR ran on 60 Vbeta and 13 Jbeta primers. Some clones are missing from TCRdb's copy, which holds only in-frame ones; the method was immunoSEQ multiplex PCR. The sample holds about 89,000 clones; 76% are singletons and the top ten take approximately 1.5%.

The chain couples TRBV4-3 to TRBJ2-1, with D perhaps TRBD1 (6 bases). The receptor comes from a male donor in good health and CMV-seronegative. The specimen sequenced was PBMCs. The CDR3 DNA follows: TGCGCCAGCAGCCGCCAATCCAGGGGAAATGAGCAGTTCTTC. It specifies CASSRQSRGNEQFF.